The subject of this entry is one T cell receptor beta chain. The antigen it recognizes is unknown. One junction end does not reproduce the germline sequence, and a read error may be involved. The sample belongs to a study of molecular identifiers for immune sequencing clone quantification (dated by TCRdb to 2017 to 2018). About the study as a whole: For a replicate experiment, RNA from roughly 21,000 or 96,000 naive CD8 T cells was divided into five aliquots, and four of the five aliquots were sequenced. This methods study benchmarked molecular-identifier clustering-based TCR repertoire sequencing (MIDCIRS) and TCR RNA copy counting, using CD8 T cells to do so.

According to the germline V gene (reference sequence), CDR1 reads MNHEY and CDR2 reads SMNVEV. The CDR3 numbers 15 residues from cysteine through phenylalanine. Here the CDR3 DNA is all that survives: 45 bases in frame from base 1. Overall study results and their limits: In CMV-specific effector cells, clones with more than 20 RNA copies accounted for over 99% of molecules, whereas in naive cells such clones accounted for under 1%. Highly expanded clone sizes could be underestimated if identical TCR molecules share a barcode. The naive libraries included spiked-in Jurkat TCR RNA (10 copies' worth), and this Jurkat TCR RNA is not part of the donor repertoire. Spiked-in Jurkat TCR RNA equivalent to a single cell was reported to be detectable even among approximately 1.1 million naive CD8 T cells. When barcode sub-clustering was left out, chimeric consensus sequences inflated TCR diversity, with chimeras reaching as high as 47%. About three recovered TCR RNA copies per cell were obtained by modeling, versus about 9.7 by digital PCR, implying a capture efficiency of 30% to 35%.

Libraries of naive CD8 T cells were built from anywhere between about 18,000 and 1,000,000 sorted cells, with 10%, 30% or 50% of the purified RNA used. Naive CD8 T cells were FACS-sorted as CD8+CD4-CCR7+CD45RA+ on a BD FACSAria II into RLT Plus buffer. To test detection sensitivity, Jurkat RNA equal to around 11 TCR copies was added to samples of roughly 18,000-1,000,000 naive CD8 T cells. CD8 T cells were enriched with RosetteSep CD8+ T Cell Enrichment Cocktail and Ficoll-Paque, followed by ACK red cell lysis. The method behind the library was PCR. Sequencing was carried out with a NextSeq 500. Bulk TCR libraries were prepared as previously described, using TCR primers listed in Table S5. The Qiagen AllPrep DNA/RNA kit was used to purify total RNA. Before any analysis, reads coming from multiple sequencing runs of the same library were combined into one pool. From the authors' description of their analysis: Reads were retained only if the reads had an exact TCR constant sequence, and the retained reads were trimmed to 150 nt and grouped according to their 12-nt molecular barcodes. Within each barcode group, reads were sub-clustered at a 15% Levenshtein threshold, and quality-weighted consensus sequences were built per RNA molecule. Non-functional sequences were excluded, and lower-count sequences lying one edit away from another sequence were also excluded. Barcode sub-clusters with fewer than 20% of the maximum read count were removed, based on fitting two negative binomial distributions. Using fastp at Q25 and MiXCR, TCRdb reprocessed the public reads and kept productive beta chains. Merged by CDR3 protein, the rows form single entries marked with the most common genes and DNA. TCRdb's processing, not the study's, gives the V and J calls here. Within this sample are some 580,000 distinct CDR3 sequences, with about 25% of them counted one time only. The ten top clones hold approximately 0.75% of the sample.

This TCR came from a human donor in good health. Some libraries in this study had Jurkat cell RNA spiked in. The chain is assembled from TRBV27 and TRBJ2-7; the D gene may be TRBD1 or TRBD2, since each aligns over 6 bases. What was sequenced was naive CD8+ T cells from blood, with Jurkat cell RNA spiked in. The sample's cell subset or site label, decoded: FACS-sorted CD8+CD4-CCR7+CD45RA+ naive T cells. The nucleotide sequence is given as TGTGCCAGCTGTTTATGGGGGGACAATCCCTACGAGCAGTACTTC. It translates to CASCLWGDNPYEQYF.